The 8 T cell receptor beta chains below all came from one sample that was sequenced in a study of Tregs in tolerant kidney transplant recipients. Sequencing used immunoSEQ multiplex PCR; TCRdb keeps in-frame clones, though not all of them. Listed are about 23,000 clones; approximately 4.1% falls within the top ten. Mixed chimerism was transient after nonmyeloablative marrow transplants from related graft donors. The sample was CD4+ T cells from blood (PBMCs), taken 6 months after the transplant. Receptor source: a human patient who received a combined kidney and bone marrow transplant. Some T cells may be supplied by the graft donor.

Incomplete CDR3 DNA: TGTGCCAGCAGCTTCTTGGGGGCCACCTACGAG. Translation: CASSFLGATYE. The CDR3 in its entirety is CASSFLGATYEAFF. The rearrangement links TRBV7-9 to TRBJ1-1; possible D gene TRBD1, 6 bases. The missing CDR3 end, 3 residues past where the read stops, is filled in from the germline J gene. Looked up from germline, CDR1 is SEHNR and CDR2 is FQNEAQ (reference sequence). This CDR3 is 14 amino acids long.

About this clone itself: The read ends 3 residues shy of where the CDR3 ends; the end is completed using the germline J gene. V usage is TRBV23-1 and J usage is TRBJ2-4; D is unresolved. TRBV23-1 is sorted into the ORF group, with uncertain function. The ends were cut back, 3 bases at V and 0 bases at J, with 6 bases in the middle. This CDR3 has 14 residues. The sequenced CDR3 bases are TGCGCCAGCAGTCATGTACTAGCCAAAAACATT. Translation gives CASSHVLAKNI. From start to end, the CDR3 is CASSHVLAKNIQYF.

On this clone: The missing CDR3 end, 3 residues past where the read stops, is filled in from the germline J gene. The chain couples TRBV7-2 to TRBJ2-5, with D perhaps TRBD1 (6 bases). Germline V gene sequence: CDR1 SGHTA, CDR2 FQGNSA. The CDR3 is 15 amino acids. V gave up 1 base and J gave up 6 bases, with 15 bases separating them. The CDR3 sequence: CASSLVVGRGQTQYF. Partial CDR3 DNA: TGTGCCAGCAGCTTAGTGGTTGGCAGGGGACAGACC. Supplemented by reference TRBV7-2 and TRBJ2-5, the full variable domain reads GAGVSQSPSNKVTEKGKDVELRCDPISGHTALYWYRQSLGQGLEFLIYFQGNSAPDKSGLPSDRFSAERTGGSVSTLTIQRTQQEDSAVYLCASSLVVGRGQTQYFGPGTRLLVL.

A note on this clone: The CDR3 end is not reached by the read, which stops 3 residues before it; the germline J gene fills it in. The chain combines TRBV2 with TRBJ2-5; D perhaps matches TRBD1 (5 bases). CDR3 length: 15 amino acids. Germline V CDR1 and CDR2: SNHLY, FYNNEI. Trimming cost V 5 bases and J 4 bases, with 17 bases left between them. The CDR3 is CASSRRSPQGETQYF. The sequenced part of the CDR3 DNA is TGTGCCAGCAGTAGGCGGTCCCCCCAGGGAGAGACC.

About this clone itself: Coverage ceases 3 residues before the CDR3 finishes, and the germline J gene fills in the end. V usage is TRBV5-1 and J usage is TRBJ2-7; 9 bases map to TRBD1. Germline V gene lookup returns CDR1 SGHRS and CDR2 YFSETQ. After removal of 2 bases from V and 5 bases from J, the junction contained 2 bases not matched to a gene. The CDR3 runs 13 residues. CDR3 bases read: TGCGCCAGCAGCTTAGGACAGGGGAACGAG. Its translation is CASSLGQGNE. The entire CDR3 is CASSLGQGNEQYF.

Turning to this clone: Read sequence stops 3 residues before the CDR3 end, and the germline J gene provides the missing end. The chain is built from TRBV14 and TRBJ2-7; the D is unclear. The CDR3 runs to 14 residues. Trimming pared 1 base from V and 6 bases from J, leaving 13 bases between. Germline lookup yields CDR1 SGHDN and CDR2 FVKESK. The sequenced CDR3 bases are TGTGCCAGCAGCCAAGCGTCTCTAGTTCGCGAG. Protein product: CASSQASLVRE. The CDR3 as a whole reads CASSQASLVREQYF.

To note about this clone: The CDR3 goes on 3 residues after the read ends, and that part is filled in from the germline J gene. The rearrangement uses TRBV20-1 and TRBJ2-5, with 10 positions matching TRBD2. Germline V gene data show CDR1 as DFQATT and CDR2 as SNEGSKA (reference sequence). J was trimmed by 4 bases and V by 0 bases; bases with no gene match: 11. This CDR3 is 17 amino acids long. The CDR3 sequence is CSARDYVASGSLETQYF. CDR3 DNA (partial): TGCAGTGCTAGAGATTATGTGGCTAGCGGGAGTCTAGAGACC.

This clone is classed as medium-sized by frequency. The read ends 3 residues before the CDR3 terminus; that terminus is restored from the germline J gene. The chain joins TRBV19 to TRBJ2-3; TRBD1 is a possible D gene (6 bases). The CDR3 sequence is 14 residues long. From germline, CDR1 is LNHDA and CDR2 SQIVND (reference sequence). V was shortened by 4 bases and J by 1 base, with 9 bases between the two germline ends. The sequenced part of the CDR3 DNA is TGTGCCAGTAGTAACAGGGCCCGCACAGATACG. Its protein is CASSNRARTDT. The full CDR3 sequence reads CASSNRARTDTQYF.